The clone carrying this T cell receptor beta chain was counted a few times. Its antigen remains unknown. Germline assignment: CDR1 MNHEY and CDR2 SVGEGT. The CDR3 loop spans 15 amino acids. The ends lost 5 bases at V and 6 bases at J; junction bases unmatched: 9. The data are from a study of Ad26.COV2.S vaccination and SARS-CoV-2 variants. Across the whole study: Donor had been placed in the Ad26.COV2.S arm of the COV1001 trial. The study gave Ad26.COV2.S intramuscularly, once or twice 56 days apart. Study-wide results and caveats: Vaccine and placebo recipients had comparable breadth of non-spike TCRs.

Sample treatment: 15 to 20 received Ad26.COV2.S at low or high dose, single or two shots; roughly 5 received placebo; per-sample allocation not given. After the first vaccine or placebo injection, samples were drawn on day 63. A Boston donor was an adult aged 18-55 years. Sequencing used immunoSEQ multiplex PCR; TCRdb keeps in-frame clones, though not all of them. The data show about 480,000 clones, 70% to 90% seen once. Here the sequenced sample was peripheral blood, taken in a trial of Ad26.COV2.S vaccine versus placebo. V usage is TRBV6-2 or TRBV6-3 and J usage is TRBJ1-5, with TRBD1 identical over 8 bases. This TCR was sampled from a person aged 18-60 years who received the Ad26.COV2.S COVID-19 vaccine or a placebo. DNA of the CDR3: TGTGCCAGCAGTCCCCGGACAGGGACCATTCAGCCCCAGCATTTT. Its translation: CASSPRTGTIQPQHF.